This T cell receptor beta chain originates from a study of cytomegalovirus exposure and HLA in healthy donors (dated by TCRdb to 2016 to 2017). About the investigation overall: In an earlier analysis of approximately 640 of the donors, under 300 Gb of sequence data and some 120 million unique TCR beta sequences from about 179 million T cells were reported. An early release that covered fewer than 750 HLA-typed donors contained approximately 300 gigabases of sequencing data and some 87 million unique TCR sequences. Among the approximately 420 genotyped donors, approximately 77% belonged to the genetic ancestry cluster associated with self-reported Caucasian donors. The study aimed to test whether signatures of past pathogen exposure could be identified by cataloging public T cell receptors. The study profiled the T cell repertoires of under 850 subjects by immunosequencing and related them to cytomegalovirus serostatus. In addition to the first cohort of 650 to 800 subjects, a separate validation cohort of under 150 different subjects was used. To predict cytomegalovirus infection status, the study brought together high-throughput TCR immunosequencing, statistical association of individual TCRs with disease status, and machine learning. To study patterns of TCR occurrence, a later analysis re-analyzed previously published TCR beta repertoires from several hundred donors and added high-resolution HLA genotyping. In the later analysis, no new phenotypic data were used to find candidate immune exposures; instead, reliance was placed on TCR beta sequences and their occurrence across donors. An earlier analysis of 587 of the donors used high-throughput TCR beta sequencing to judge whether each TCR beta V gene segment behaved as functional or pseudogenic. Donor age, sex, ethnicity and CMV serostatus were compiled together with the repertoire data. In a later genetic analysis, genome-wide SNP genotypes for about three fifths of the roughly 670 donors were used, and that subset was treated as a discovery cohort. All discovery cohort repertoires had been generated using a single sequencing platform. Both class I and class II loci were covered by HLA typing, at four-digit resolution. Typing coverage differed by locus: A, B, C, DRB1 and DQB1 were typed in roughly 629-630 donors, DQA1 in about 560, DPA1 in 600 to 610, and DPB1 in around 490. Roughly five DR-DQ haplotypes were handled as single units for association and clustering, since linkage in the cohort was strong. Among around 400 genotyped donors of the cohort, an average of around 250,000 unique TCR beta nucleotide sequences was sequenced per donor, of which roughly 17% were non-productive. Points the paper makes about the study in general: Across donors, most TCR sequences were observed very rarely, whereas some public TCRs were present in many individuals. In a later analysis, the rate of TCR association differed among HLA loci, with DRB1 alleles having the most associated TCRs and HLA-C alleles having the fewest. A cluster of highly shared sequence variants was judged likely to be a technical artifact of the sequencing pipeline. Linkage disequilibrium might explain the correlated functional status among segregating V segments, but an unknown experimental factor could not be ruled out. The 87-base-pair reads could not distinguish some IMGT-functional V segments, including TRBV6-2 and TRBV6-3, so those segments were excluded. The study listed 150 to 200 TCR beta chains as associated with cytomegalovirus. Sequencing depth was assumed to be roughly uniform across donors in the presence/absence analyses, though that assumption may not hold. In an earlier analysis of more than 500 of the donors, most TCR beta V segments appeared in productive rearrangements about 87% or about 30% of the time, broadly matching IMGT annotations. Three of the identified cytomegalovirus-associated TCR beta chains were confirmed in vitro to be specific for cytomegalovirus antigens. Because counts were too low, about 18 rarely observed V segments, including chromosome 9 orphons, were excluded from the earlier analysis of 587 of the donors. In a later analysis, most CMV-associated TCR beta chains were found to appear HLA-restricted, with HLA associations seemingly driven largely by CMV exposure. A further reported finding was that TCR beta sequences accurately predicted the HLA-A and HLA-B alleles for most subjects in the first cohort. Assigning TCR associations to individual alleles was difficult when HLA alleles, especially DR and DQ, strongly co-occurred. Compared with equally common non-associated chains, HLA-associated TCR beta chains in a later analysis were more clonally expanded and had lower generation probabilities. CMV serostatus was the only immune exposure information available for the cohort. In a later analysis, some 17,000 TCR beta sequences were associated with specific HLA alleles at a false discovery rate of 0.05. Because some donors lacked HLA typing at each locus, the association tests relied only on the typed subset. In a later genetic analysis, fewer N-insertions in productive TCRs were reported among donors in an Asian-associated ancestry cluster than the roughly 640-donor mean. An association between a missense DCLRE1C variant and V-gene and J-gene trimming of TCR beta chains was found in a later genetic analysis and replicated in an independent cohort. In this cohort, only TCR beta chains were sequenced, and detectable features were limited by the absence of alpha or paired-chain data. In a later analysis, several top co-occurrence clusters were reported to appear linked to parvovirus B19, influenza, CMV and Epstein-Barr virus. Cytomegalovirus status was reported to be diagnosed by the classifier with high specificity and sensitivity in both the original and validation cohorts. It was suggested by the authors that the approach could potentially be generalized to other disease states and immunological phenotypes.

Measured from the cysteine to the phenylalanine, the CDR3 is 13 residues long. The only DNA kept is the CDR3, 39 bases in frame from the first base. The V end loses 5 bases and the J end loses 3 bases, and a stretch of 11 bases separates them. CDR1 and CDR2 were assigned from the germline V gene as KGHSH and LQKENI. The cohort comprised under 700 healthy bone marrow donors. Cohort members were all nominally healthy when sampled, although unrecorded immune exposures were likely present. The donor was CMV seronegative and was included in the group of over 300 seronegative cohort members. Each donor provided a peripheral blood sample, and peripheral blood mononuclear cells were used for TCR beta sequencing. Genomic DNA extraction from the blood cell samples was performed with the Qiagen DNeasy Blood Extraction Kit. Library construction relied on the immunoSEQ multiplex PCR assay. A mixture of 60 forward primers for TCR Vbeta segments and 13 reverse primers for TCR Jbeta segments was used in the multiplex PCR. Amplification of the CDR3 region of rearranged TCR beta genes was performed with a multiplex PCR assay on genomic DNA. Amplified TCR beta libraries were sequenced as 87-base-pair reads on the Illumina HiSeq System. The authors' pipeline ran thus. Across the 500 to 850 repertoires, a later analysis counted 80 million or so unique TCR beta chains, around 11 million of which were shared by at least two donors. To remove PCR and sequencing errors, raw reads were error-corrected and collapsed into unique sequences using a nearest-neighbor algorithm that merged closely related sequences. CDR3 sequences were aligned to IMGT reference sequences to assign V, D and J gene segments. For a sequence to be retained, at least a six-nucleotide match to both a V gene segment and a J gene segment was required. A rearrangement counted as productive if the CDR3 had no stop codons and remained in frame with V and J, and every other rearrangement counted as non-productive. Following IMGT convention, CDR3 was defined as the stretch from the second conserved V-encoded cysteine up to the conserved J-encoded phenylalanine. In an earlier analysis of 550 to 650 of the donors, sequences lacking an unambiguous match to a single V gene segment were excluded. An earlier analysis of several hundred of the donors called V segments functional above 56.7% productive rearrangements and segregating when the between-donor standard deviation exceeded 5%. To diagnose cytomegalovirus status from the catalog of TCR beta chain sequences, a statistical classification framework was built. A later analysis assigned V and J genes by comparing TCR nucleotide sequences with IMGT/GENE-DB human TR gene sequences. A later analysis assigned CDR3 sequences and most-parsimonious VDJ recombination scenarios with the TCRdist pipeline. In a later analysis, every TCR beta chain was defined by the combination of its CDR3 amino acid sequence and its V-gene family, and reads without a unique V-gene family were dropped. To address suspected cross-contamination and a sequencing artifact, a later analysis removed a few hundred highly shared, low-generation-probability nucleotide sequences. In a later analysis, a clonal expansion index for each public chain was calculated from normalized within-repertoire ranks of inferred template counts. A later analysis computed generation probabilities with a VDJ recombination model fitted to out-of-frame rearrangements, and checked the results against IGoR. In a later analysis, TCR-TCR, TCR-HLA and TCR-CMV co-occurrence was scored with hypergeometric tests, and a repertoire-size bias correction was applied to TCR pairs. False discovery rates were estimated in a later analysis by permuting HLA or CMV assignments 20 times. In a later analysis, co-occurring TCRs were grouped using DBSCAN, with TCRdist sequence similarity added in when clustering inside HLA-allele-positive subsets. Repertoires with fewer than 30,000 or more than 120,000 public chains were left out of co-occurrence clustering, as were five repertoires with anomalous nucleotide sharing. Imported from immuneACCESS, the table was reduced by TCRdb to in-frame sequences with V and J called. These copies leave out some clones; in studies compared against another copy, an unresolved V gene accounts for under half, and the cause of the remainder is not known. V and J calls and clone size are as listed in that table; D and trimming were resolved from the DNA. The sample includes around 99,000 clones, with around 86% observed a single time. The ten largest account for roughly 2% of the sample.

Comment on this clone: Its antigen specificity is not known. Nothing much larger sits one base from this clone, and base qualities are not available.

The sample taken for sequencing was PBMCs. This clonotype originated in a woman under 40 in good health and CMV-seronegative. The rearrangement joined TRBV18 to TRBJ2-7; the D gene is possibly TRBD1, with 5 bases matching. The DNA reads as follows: TGTGCCAGCTCAGCAACAGGTTACTACGAGCAGTACTTC. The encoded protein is CASSATGYYEQYF.